The present entry profiles one TCR beta chain with its context. Its antigen is not known. Constant-region reverse primers amplified full-length variable regions, followed by semi-nested Nested Universal Primer A PCR. TCRdb reprocessed the 5' RACE reads with MiXCR, giving one entry per CDR3 protein. The top ten hold more than 3% of the sample, which has over 50,000 distinct CDR3 sequences, 24% seen once. Study-level results: The larger-cohort validation was restricted to a single TCR beta V-J rearrangement rather than whole repertoires. Greatest tumor Treg TCR overlap was with tumor naive CD4+ cells. In terms of TCR gene usage, tumor memory CD4+ T cells clustered together with blood and lymph node memory CD4+ cells, as well as with lymph node naive CD4+ cells.

The CDR3 has 13 residues. Sequenced: tumor-infiltrating naive CD4+ T cells sorted from the breast tumor. Stated subset: naive CD4+ T cells, CD4+CD45RA+CD25-. The chain combines TRBV21-1 with TRBJ1-2; the D call in the table, TRBD1, was not verified against the DNA. TRBV21-1 is a known pseudogene. The origin of this receptor is a female donor with breast cancer. CDR3 amino acids: CASSSGRSYGYTF. CDR3 DNA sequence: TGTGCCAGCAGCTCGGGACGGTCCTATGGCTACACCTTC.